This entry features one TCR beta chain sequence. The antigen is unknown. The entry originates in a study of CD8+CD57+ T cells in acquired aplastic anemia. Whole-study context: DNA from sorted CD4+ and CD8+ cells averaged around 3.5 ug. Healthy donors averaged approximately 9.9 million reads for CD4+ cells. Broader study findings: Patients and controls were not found to differ significantly in CD8+ Simpson's diversity. Patients and controls had in common around 29 CD8+ CDR3 sequences.

Profiles of TCR beta VDJ and CDR3 were generated from a genomic DNA template. TCRdb recomputed calls from the reads with MiXCR, one row per CDR3 protein. The sample yields about 190,000 distinct CDR3 sequences, roughly half seen once. The TCR sequence derives from a human donor in good health, serving as a control. The specimen was sorted CD4+, CD8+, or CD8+CD57+ T cells (not recorded which) from PBMCs.

CDR3 sequence (DNA): TGCAGTGGGGGCGTAGTTGGAATCAATCAGCCCCAGCATTTT. Amino acids: CSGGVVGINQPQHF. V gene TRBV20-1 combines with J gene TRBJ1-5; TRBD1 is a possible D gene (5 bases). Deletions cut 7 bases from V and 3 bases from J, with 16 bases between. CDR1 is DFQATT, CDR2 SNEGSKA, per germline (reference sequence). The CDR3 is made up of 14 amino acids.